This T cell receptor (beta chain) originates from a study of cytomegalovirus exposure and HLA in healthy donors. 13 Jbeta primers and 60 Vbeta primers were used for the PCR. The repertoire was sequenced with immunoSEQ multiplex PCR; TCRdb's copy has only in-frame clones and lacks some. The sample yields fewer than 200,000 clones, around three quarters seen once. The sequenced sample was PBMCs. The receptor's source is a man aged 35 to 55 in good health and CMV-seronegative.

Written as DNA, the CDR3 is TGTGCCAGCAGCTTAGATCGGGTGAGCGAGCAGTACTTC. This codes for CASSLDRVSEQYF. The chain is built from TRBV11-3 and TRBJ2-7, with unresolved D. V dropped 0 bases and J dropped 6 bases, with 9 bases sitting between them. The CDR3 spans 13 residues. CDR1 and CDR2 from the germline V gene are SGHNT and YENEEA. Looking up the rest from reference TRBV11-3 and TRBJ2-7 gives the full variable domain: EAGVVQSPRYKIIEKKQPVAFWCNPISGHNTLYWYLQNLGQGPELLIRYENEEAVDDSQLPKDRFSAERLKGVDSTLKIQPAELGDSAVYLCASSLDRVSEQYFGPGTRLTVT.